This T cell receptor beta chain came from a study of OX40 agonist ivuxolimab in advanced cancers. Study summary: Clinicians treated patients with ivuxolimab, an agonistic anti-OX40 (CD134) antibody. Mean age 60 years, range roughly 23 to 79; 82.7% male.

Some clones are missing from TCRdb's copy, which holds only in-frame ones; the method was immunoSEQ multiplex PCR. The sample includes tens of thousands of clones, roughly 80% seen only once; the top ten take over 1.5%. Whole-study findings and limits: The work left the antigen specificity of expanded peripheral T cells undetermined. Both blood CD4+ and CD8+ T cells showed clonal growth by week 6 at 0.1 to 3.0 mg/kg.

Germline CDR1 and CDR2: SSHAT and FNYEAQ (reference sequence). This CDR3 has 13 amino acids. Regarding this clone: What it binds is not known. An end of the junction does not agree with germline; a read error may underlie this.

The input for sequencing was CD4+ or CD8+ T cells sorted from blood, taken in a trial of the OX40 agonist ivuxolimab. This clonotype originated in an adult with an advanced solid tumor such as melanoma, head and neck, liver or kidney cancer. The chain links TRBV7-7 to TRBJ2-2; D is uncertain. CDR3 region: CASSLENTGELFF. The CDR3 coding sequence is TGTGCTAGCAGCTTAGAGAACACCGGGGAGCTGTTTTTT.